This T cell receptor beta chain comes out of a study of blood T cell repertoires in COVID-19. Looking at the study overall: COVID-19 samples, acute and convalescent, were from the United States, Italy and Spain.

CDR1 MNHEY and CDR2 SMNVEV come from the germline V gene (reference sequence). This CDR3 is 19 amino acids long. Trimming pared 5 bases from V and 0 bases from J, leaving 23 bases between. In the original processing: Reference gene primer amplification gave estimated nucleated cell counts. The repertoire was sequenced with immunoSEQ multiplex PCR; TCRdb's copy has only in-frame clones and lacks some. V and J calls plus clone size are reproduced from that table; the DNA served to infer D and trimming. The sample lists some 210,000 clones, roughly 90% seen once, with roughly 5.6% in the top ten. The receptor was isolated from a woman in her forties who had recovered from COVID-19. The chain links TRBV27 to TRBJ1-5; the D gene is possibly TRBD1 (5 bases). Source material: peripheral blood. In DNA form, the CDR3 reads TGTGCCAGCAGTAGCGGGCGGGGCGGGTCGGGAAATAGCAATCAGCCCCAGCATTTT. It translates to CASSSGRGGSGNSNQPQHF.